These 4 T cell receptor beta chains were sequenced from one sample in a study of blood T cell repertoires in COVID-19. Assay: immunoSEQ multiplex PCR; the TCRdb copy retains only in-frame clones and omits some. The profile covers 150,000 to 200,000 clones, with about 74% appearing a single time and around 3% taken by the ten largest. Sequencing was done on a sample of peripheral blood. The receptors derive from a woman older than 75 with acute or convalescent COVID-19.

The chain is built from TRBV7-9 and TRBJ2-7, with 10 bases lining up with TRBD1. V dropped 0 bases and J dropped 4; count of bases not matched to a gene: 9. The CDR3 sequence is 17 residues long. Germline assignment: CDR1 SEHNR and CDR2 FQNEAQ (reference sequence). CDR3 loop: CASSLAAGTGVRYEQYF. In DNA form, the CDR3 reads TGTGCCAGCAGCTTAGCAGCCGGGACAGGGGTAAGGTACGAGCAGTACTTC.

This clone has just a few counts. The V and J genes are TRBV30 and TRBJ1-2, with D possibly TRBD1 on 5 matching bases. The CDR3 covers 14 residues. Germline V gene data show CDR1 as GTSNPN and CDR2 as SVGIG (reference sequence). V gave up 0 bases and J gave up 2 bases, with 10 bases separating them. For the CDR3, the DNA is TGTGCCTGGAGTGTTTACAGGAAGAACTATGGCTACACCTTC. This encodes CAWSVYRKNYGYTF. The full variable domain, rest sourced from reference TRBV30 and TRBJ1-2, is SQTIHQWPATLVQPVGSPLSLECTVEGTSNPNLYWYRQAAGRGLQLLFYSVGIGQISSEVPQNLSASRPQDRQFILSSKKLLLSDSGFYLCAWSVYRKNYGYTFGSGTRLTVV.

V gene TRBV5-1 combines with J gene TRBJ2-7; tentatively, D is TRBD1 (6 bases). V was shortened by 6 bases and J by 2 bases, with 15 bases between the two germline ends. The V gene's germline CDR1 is SGHRS and CDR2 YFSETQ. This CDR3 is 14 amino acids long. The CDR3 loop is CASTETGYTYEQYF. In nucleotides, the CDR3 is TGCGCCAGCACCGAGACAGGTTATACCTACGAGCAGTACTTC.

This chain uses TRBV2 with TRBJ2-1; no firm D call. The V end was cut by 4 bases, the J end by 10 bases, with 5 bases between. Per germline, CDR1 SNHLY and CDR2 FYNNEI. The CDR3 extends over 10 amino acids. The CDR3 is CASSVLEQFF. CDR3 nucleotide sequence: TGTGCCAGCAGTGTGCTAGAGCAGTTCTTC. Based on the CDR3 plus reference TRBV2 and TRBJ2-1, the full variable domain is EPEVTQTPSHQVTQMGQEVILRCVPISNHLYFYWYRQILGQKVEFLVSFYNNEISEKSEIFDDQFSVERPDGSNFTLKIRSTKLEDSAMYFCASSVLEQFFGPGTRLTVL.